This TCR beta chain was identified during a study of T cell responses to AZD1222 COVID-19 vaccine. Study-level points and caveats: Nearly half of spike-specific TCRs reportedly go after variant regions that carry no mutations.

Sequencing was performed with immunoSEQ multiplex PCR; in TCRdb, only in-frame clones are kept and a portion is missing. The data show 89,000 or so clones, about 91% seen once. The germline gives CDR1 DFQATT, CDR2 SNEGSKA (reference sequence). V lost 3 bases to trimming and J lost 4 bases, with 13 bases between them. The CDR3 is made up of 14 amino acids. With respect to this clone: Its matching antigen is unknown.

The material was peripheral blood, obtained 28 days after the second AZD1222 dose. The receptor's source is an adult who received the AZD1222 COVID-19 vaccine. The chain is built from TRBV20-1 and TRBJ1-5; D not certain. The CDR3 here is CSASDGGANQPQHF. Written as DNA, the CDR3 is TGCAGTGCTAGTGACGGAGGAGCTAATCAGCCCCAGCATTTT.